This T cell receptor beta chain was observed in a study of Ad26.COV2.S vaccination and SARS-CoV-2 variants. Across the study: Intramuscular Ad26.COV2.S at 5x10^10 or 1x10^11 viral particles. General study findings and limits: Placebo recipients trailed vaccine recipients in spike-specific TCR breadth.

Data came from immunoSEQ multiplex PCR; TCRdb stores just in-frame clones and leaves some out. Of about 350,000 clones in the sample, roughly 91% were seen once. The CDR3 sequence is 14 residues long. Germline CDR1 and CDR2: KGHSH and LQKENI. V lost 2 bases, J lost 4 bases, and 2 bases stayed unmatched. Indicated treatment: some 20 received Ad26.COV2.S at low or high dose, single or two shots; 5 received placebo; per-sample allocation not given. Day 63 after the first vaccine or placebo injection was the time point for sampling. Expression of Wuhan-strain SARS-CoV-2 spike came from the Ad26 vector that formed the vaccine. Concerning this clone: What it binds is not known. Other DNA sequences in this sample translate to the same CDR3.

The origin of this receptor is a person between 18 and 65 years old who received the Ad26.COV2.S COVID-19 vaccine or a placebo. The V call is TRBV18, the J call TRBJ1-5; 7 nucleotides agree with TRBD1. This material consisted of peripheral blood, taken in a trial of Ad26.COV2.S vaccine versus placebo. CDR3 DNA sequence: TGTGCCAGCTCACCATCACAGGGGAATCAGCCCCAGCATTTT. Translated: CASSPSQGNQPQHF.